These T cell receptor beta chains were read from a single sample in a study of shared clonotypes between healthy human individuals. Sequencing was performed with immunoSEQ multiplex PCR; in TCRdb, only in-frame clones are kept and a portion is missing. The sample comprises 1.5 million to 2.5 million clones, about 95% of which are singletons, and approximately 1.2% rests with the top ten. Source material: naive CD8+ T cells sorted from blood. The receptor source for this set is a man younger than 30 in good health. The conserved cysteine and the conserved F or W are not part of the CDR3 here.

>TRBV7-9|TRBJ2-7
ASSPREGTIGSYEQY
>TRBV7-2|TRBJ2-3
ASSWDGSTDTQY
>TRBV6-6|TRBJ2-1
ASTAGLYNEQF
>TRBV4-1|TRBJ1-4
ASSGGGQLPTNEKLF
>TRBV30|TRBJ1-2
AWSGEWGYGYT
>TRBV30|TRBJ2-4
AWSGDSSQEY
>TRBV13|TRBJ2-1
ASSLNGITYNEQF
>TRBV7-7|TRBJ2-5
ASSPAPTGKETQY
>TRBV18|TRBJ1-1
ASSRENTEAF
>TRBV7-9|TRBJ1-2
ASSMGEGINYGYT
>TRBV6-1|TRBJ2-1
ASSEGRTYEQF
>TRBV19|TRBJ1-1
ASSPGTGLF
>TRBV4-3|TRBJ2-7
ASSHADTPSYEQY
>TRBV9|TRBJ1-4
ASSVGGNEKLF
>TRBV30|TRBJ1-1
AWSPGVMNTEAF
>TRBV5-8|TRBJ2-3
ASSFGTKVGITDTQY
>TRBV4-3|TRBJ2-1
ASSQDYTSGRESVYNEQF
>TRBV7-9|TRBJ2-7
ASSYGGAEQY
>TRBV27|TRBJ2-5
ASSYLAGSQETQY
>TRBV6-5|TRBJ2-7
ASSYSGQLYEQY
>TRBV9|TRBJ2-7
ASSVEGLAEGEDEQY
>TRBV5-4|TRBJ2-7
ASSLGLAGDSVYEQY
>TRBV4-1|TRBJ2-2
ASSQEGELF
>TRBV5-6|TRBJ2-7
ASSLSGGEQY
>TRBV5-1|TRBJ2-1
ASSQEGNEQF
>TRBV19|TRBJ2-7
ASSIGGDYEQY
>TRBV6-1|TRBJ2-5
ASSGGWTSGYQETQY
>TRBV12-1|TRBJ2-7
ASSSPQDLKRRLSYEQY
>TRBV30|TRBJ2-7
AWGDREVYEQY
>TRBV11-2|TRBJ2-3
ASSYGPGGTDTQY
>TRBV29-1|TRBJ2-7
SVDGGEAYEQY
>TRBV4-3|TRBJ1-2
ASSQVFLANYGYT
>TRBV7-9|TRBJ1-5
ASSLLGPQH
>TRBV7-9|TRBJ1-3
ASVPTVSGNTIY
>TRBV15|TRBJ1-4
ATSRARGATNEKLF
>TRBV9|TRBJ1-2
ASSVAGTGISNYGYT
>TRBV28|TRBJ2-7
ASRPHLVAYEQY
>TRBV28|TRBJ2-5
ASEILSGETQY
>TRBV4-1|TRBJ2-5
ASSRITGDIRETQY
>TRBV9|TRBJ2-3
ASSVEAGGYTDTQY
>TRBV27|TRBJ1-2
ASALGSGKIYGYT
>TRBV13|TRBJ2-7
ASSSAPSYEQY
>TRBV11-2|TRBJ2-4
ASSFGVGGGNIQY
>TRBV28|TRBJ1-5
ASSLRTVSNQPQH